This T cell receptor beta chain was captured by sequencing in a study of T cell clusters in autoimmune cytopenias. About the research overall: The median distinct TRB clonotype count was about 2,400 per sample, from a median 51,575 reads.

TRB amplification used approximately 250 ng of peripheral blood genomic DNA. Concerning this clonotype: No antigen is known for it.

One tube held mixed TRB-A and TRB-B primer pools for touch-down PCR. TCRdb derives one entry per CDR3 protein from the multiplex PCR reads, leaving out DNA. The repertoire shows some 3,500 distinct CDR3 sequences; the top ten hold more than 35%. The length of the CDR3 is 15 residues. Germline V gene data show CDR1 as KGHSH and CDR2 as LQKENI. Study observations and caveats: TRB repertoire shifts in secondary cytopenia and chronic lymphocytic leukemia mostly reflected lymphoma, not autoimmunity. Physiological T cell clusters of healthy donors were apparently absent in primary autoimmune cytopenia patients. The T cell clusters were defined only in silico, without experimental functional validation.

This chain connects TRBV18 to TRBJ1-2; the TCRdb call, TRBD1, lacks DNA for checking. The sequencing sample was made of peripheral blood. The TCR comes from a human donor with an autoimmune cytopenia or autoimmune hepatitis (not recorded which). CDR3 loop: CASSEGTDSNYGYTF.